Listed below are T cell receptor beta chains from one sample, sequenced in a study of graft-versus-host responses after intestinal transplantation. TCRdb's table, derived via immunoSEQ multiplex PCR, lists solely in-frame clones and lacks some. The repertoire holds tens of thousands of clones, with 85% to 90% as singletons. These receptors' targets are unknown. The sample in question was unstimulated CD4+ T cells sorted from spleen or lymph node cells, obtained before intestinal transplant. Receptors originate from a human donor who received an intestinal transplant. Each CDR3 is given with its conserved first and last residue.

V gene | CDR3 protein
TRBV7-6 | CASSFTAPGQGSSPLHF
TRBV7-6 | CASSFGAGASPYEQYF
TRBV6-5 | CASSPTGAANYGYTF
TRBV4-1 | CASSQVPKGGGAYEQYF
TRBV18 | CATRGAPNTGELFF
TRBV5-6 | CASSTTFGTSGGLGGTQYF
TRBV20-1 | CSAPLFDTQYF
TRBV10-3 | CAISAGQGGPEAFF
TRBV5-5 | CASSLLGGEVRAEETQYF
TRBV18 | CASSPMGRGNTEAFF
TRBV27 | CASSFQGRGYTF
TRBV5-8 | CASSPQGGAFF
TRBV7-2 | CASTPGGAAVEQYF
TRBV5-1 | CASSAQGGNTEAFF
TRBV5-1 | CASSQGDRDGGEQFF
TRBV10-2 | CASSGDRDNEQFF
TRBV29-1 | CSVGNSGVSTYGYTF
TRBV7-3 | CASSLEGTYNEQFF
TRBV28 | CASSGGTGRYSYEQYF
TRBV27 | CASSVGQGNNQPQHF
TRBV18 | CASSPNRDTYGYTF
TRBV5-6 | CASSFQGFQETQYF
TRBV6-1 | CASSELGGGATDTQYF
TRBV6-6 | CASTKRTANYGYTF
TRBV6-5 | CASRRDRPSPLHF
TRBV4-2 | CASSQDYLDTQYF
TRBV6-1 | CATGRGWETQYF
TRBV19 | CASSPGTGVGGNQPQHF
TRBV6-6 | CASSLLAGGSTGELFF
TRBV29-1 | CSDGHWGGLLSGYTF
TRBV7-9 | CASSFNGDRVVYTF
TRBV7-2 | CASSLVVRSGGTDTQYF
TRBV5-1 | CASSLAGSSYEQYF
TRBV19 | CASSTSPTGQGKNIQYF
TRBV9 | CASSVWGGDSYNEQFF
TRBV4-2 | CASSPSVARAGGTNYGYTF
TRBV7-2 | CASRGQSSYNSPLHF
TRBV19 | CASNLEGGREQFF
TRBV7-2 | CASSLGQQETQYF
TRBV18 | CASSTTGQSYEQYF
TRBV19 | CASRPGDRAHEQYF
TRBV7-6 | CASSPTGGEMSSPLHF